A selection of T cell receptor beta chains follows, all from one sample in a study of graft-versus-host responses after intestinal transplantation. Assay: immunoSEQ multiplex PCR; the TCRdb copy retains only in-frame clones and omits some. Here the sample spans 95,000 to 100,000 clones, roughly 82% being singletons. Material: PBMCs, obtained 255 days after intestinal transplant. The receptor set was obtained from a human patient who received an intestinal transplant, so some T cells may come from the graft donor. The CDR3 runs from the conserved cysteine through the conserved F or W. A D gene is named only where the DNA matches it firmly. Size is stated for part of the rows, as once, few or many counts, or as a class when the clone is expanded.

j_call | cdr3_length | d_call | v_call | clone_size | cdr3_nt | cdr3_aa
TRBJ1-2 | 16 | . | TRBV21-1 | . | TGTGCCAGCAGCTCTTGGGCGGAGGGAGGGGGTTATGGCTACACCTTC | CASSSWAEGGGYGYTF
TRBJ2-1 | 16 | TRBD2 | TRBV9 | . | TGTGCCAGCAGCGTTAAAATAGCGGGAGCATTCCATGAGCAGTTCTTC | CASSVKIAGAFHEQFF
TRBJ2-1 | 15 | . | TRBV28 | . | TGTGCCAGCACCCCCGGGACGAGCGAGTACAATGAGCAGTTCTTC | CASTPGTSEYNEQFF
TRBJ1-6 | 13 | TRBD1 | TRBV6-5 | . | TGTGCCAGCAGTTACGCGAGACAGGGTTCCCTCCACTTT | CASSYARQGSLHF
TRBJ1-5 | 14 | . | TRBV13 | . | TGTGCCAGCAGCCAACAGGGTGTAGGTCAGCCCCAGCATTTT | CASSQQGVGQPQHF
TRBJ1-5 | 14 | TRBD1 | TRBV2 | . | TGTGCCAGCACCGGGACAGGAGGGAATCAGCCCCAGCATTTT | CASTGTGGNQPQHF
TRBJ1-5 | 14 | . | TRBV30 | . | TGTGCCTGGAGTGTGCGCGGGGGGAAGCAGCCCCAGCATTTT | CAWSVRGGKQPQHF
TRBJ2-1 | 15 | TRBD2 | TRBV5-1 | . | TGCGCCAGCAGCTTAGGAGCGGGAGCAAACAATGAGCAGTTCTTC | CASSLGAGANNEQFF
TRBJ2-5 | 14 | . | TRBV9 | . | TGTGCCAGCAGCGTCTCGGGGGCCCAAGAGACCCAGTACTTC | CASSVSGAQETQYF
TRBJ1-5 | 15 | . | TRBV19 | . | TGTGCCAGTAGTATAGAGGGAGTAGCCGAACAGCCCCAGCATTTT | CASSIEGVAEQPQHF
TRBJ1-6 | 16 | . | TRBV27 | . | TGTGCCAGCAGTTTCTCTCAAGGGGCAGGAGGTTCACCCCTCCACTTT | CASSFSQGAGGSPLHF
TRBJ2-1 | 20 | . | TRBV28 | once | TGTGCCAGCAGTTTACAGGGATTTTGGCTGTACGAGTCCTCCTACAATGAGCAGTTCTTC | CASSLQGFWLYESSYNEQFF
TRBJ1-4 | 13 | . | TRBV21-1 | . | TGTGCCAGCAGCATACAGGGTAATGAAAAACTGTTTTTT | CASSIQGNEKLFF
TRBJ2-2 | 15 | . | TRBV5-4 | once | TGTGCCAGCACCCCTTCCGGAGGGAACACCGGGGAGCTGTTTTTT | CASTPSGGNTGELFF
TRBJ2-4 | 17 | . | TRBV18 | . | TGTGCCAGCTCACTGCTTCAAGGAGAGGGGGCCAAAAACATTCAGTACTTC | CASSLLQGEGAKNIQYF
TRBJ1-2 | 14 | TRBD1 | TRBV6-5 | . | TGTGCCAGCAGACCTAAAACGGACAGGGATGGCTACACCTTC | CASRPKTDRDGYTF
TRBJ2-7 | 13 | . | TRBV9 | . | TGTGCCAGCAGCGTAGGGGAACAAGCTGAGCAGTACTTC | CASSVGEQAEQYF